This TCR beta chain was observed in a study of blood T cell repertoires in COVID-19. For the study at large: Samples taken during acute and convalescent COVID-19 were collected in the United States, Italy and Spain.

Study processing details: By means of reference gene primer amplification, nucleated cell counts were estimated. Profiling relied on immunoSEQ multiplex PCR, and the TCRdb table lists in-frame clones only, not all of them. V, J and clone size are taken as reported in that table, and D and trimming were inferred from the DNA itself. The table records tens of thousands of clones, about 80% of them present only once. CDR1 is MGHDK, CDR2 SYGVNS, per germline. The CDR3 is 14 amino acids. The V gene end was trimmed by 6 bases and the J gene end by 5 bases; junction bases not matched to a gene: 9. Material for sequencing was peripheral blood. This TCR was recovered from a man aged 65 to 85 who had recovered from COVID-19. The chain uses TRBV25-1 and TRBJ2-7, with 8 bases aligning to TRBD1. The CDR3 DNA is TGTGCCAGCAGCGATGGCACAGGGGGAGACGAGCAGTACTTC. The encoded protein is CASSDGTGGDEQYF.